The 18 T cell receptor beta chains below all came from one sample that was sequenced in a study of cytomegalovirus exposure and HLA in healthy donors. The PCR had 60 Vbeta and 13 Jbeta primers. Produced via immunoSEQ multiplex PCR; TCRdb's table is partial and in-frame only. The sample contains approximately 110,000 clones, approximately 80% of which appear only once. Sequenced material: PBMCs. All receptors derive from a woman between 18 and 30 years old in good health and CMV-seropositive.

This clone was seen a handful of times. The chain is built from TRBV6-5 and TRBJ2-7; tentatively, D is TRBD1 (5 bases). Germline V gives CDR1 MNHEY, CDR2 SVGAGI. V was cut by 4 bases and J by 1 base, with 11 bases left in between. The CDR3 has 14 amino acids. In nucleotides, the CDR3 is TGTGCCAGCAGTTCCTTCGACAGATCCTACGAGCAGTACTTC. It specifies CASSSFDRSYEQYF.

This clone came up a few times. The chain links TRBV2 to TRBJ2-7; 9 bases match TRBD1. Germline V gives CDR1 SNHLY, CDR2 FYNNEI. V was pared by 6 bases and J by 6 bases, with 9 bases of the junction left unmatched. CDR3 length equals 14 residues. In nucleotides, the CDR3 is TGTGCCAGCAGGGCCGGGACAGGGACCTTCGAGCAGTACTTC. Translation gives CASRAGTGTFEQYF.

This chain connects TRBV6-6 to TRBJ2-7, with 12 nucleotides matching TRBD1. The CDR3 runs 14 residues. CDR1 is MNHNY and CDR2 is SVGAGI in the germline V gene (reference sequence). Germline trimming cut 5 bases from V and 3 bases from J; bases unmatched to any gene: 2. CDR3 loop: CASSRDRGLYEQYF. The CDR3 bases are TGTGCCAGCAGTAGGGACAGGGGGCTCTACGAGCAGTACTTC.

V gene TRBV28 combines with J gene TRBJ2-1, with TRBD2 matching over 11 bases. The trim removed 10 bases at V and 9 bases at J, leaving 14 bases unmatched. The germline CDR1 and CDR2 sequences are MDHEN and SYDVKM. The CDR3 covers 15 residues. For the CDR3, the DNA is TGTGCCACCGAGACTTTAGCGGGAGGGCGAAGTGAGCAGTTCTTC. Its translation: CATETLAGGRSEQFF.

The V and J genes are TRBV28 and TRBJ2-7; 10 bases agree with TRBD1. Trimming removed 7 bases from V and 5 bases from J; junction bases left unmatched: 11. The CDR3 runs to 15 residues. Per the germline V gene, CDR1 is MDHEN and CDR2 is SYDVKM. CDR3 region: CASTKLRDRGHEQYF. DNA of the CDR3: TGTGCCAGCACCAAGTTAAGGGACAGGGGCCACGAGCAGTACTTC.

Comment on this clone: One end of the junction fails to match germline, which may point to a read error. The chain links TRBV7-9 to TRBJ2-5, with D possibly TRBD1 on 8 matching bases. The CDR3 totals 17 residues. Germline V gives CDR1 SEHNR, CDR2 FQNEAQ (reference sequence). CDR3 region: CSSSLGTGGVGWETQYF. The DNA for the CDR3 is TGTTCCAGCAGCTTAGGAACAGGGGGGGTCGGTTGGGAGACCCAGTACTTC.

This chain connects TRBV7-9 to TRBJ2-1; 11 bases map to TRBD2. Trimming cost V 4 bases and J 6 bases; bases outside gene matches: 5. Germline V gene sequence: CDR1 SEHNR, CDR2 FQNEAQ (reference sequence). This CDR3 spans 15 amino acids. The CDR3 region has the DNA TGTGCCAGCAGCTCGGGACTAGCGGACCTCAATGAGCAGTTCTTC. Translated, it gives CASSSGLADLNEQFF.

The gene calls are TRBV18 and TRBJ1-1, with D perhaps TRBD1 (5 bases). V shed 0 bases and J shed 0 bases, with 11 bases lying between them. This CDR3 has 16 residues. The germline V gene encodes CDR1 KGHSH and CDR2 LQKENI. DNA of the CDR3: TGTGCCAGCTCACCACCCCAGGGAACTATGAACACTGAAGCTTTCTTT. Protein product: CASSPPQGTMNTEAFF. Filled out from reference TRBV18 and TRBJ1-1, the complete variable domain reads NAGVMQNPRHLVRRRGQEARLRCSPMKGHSHVYWYRQLPEEGLKFMVYLQKENIIDESGMPKERFSAEFPKEGPSILRIQQVVRGDSAAYFCASSPPQGTMNTEAFFGQGTRLTVV.

This clone was recorded a few times. The same CDR3 is also encoded by other DNA sequences in this sample. This chain uses TRBV5-4 with TRBJ1-3; 8 positions agree with TRBD1. The J segment lost 2 bases and the V segment lost 4 bases, leaving 2 bases of the junction unmatched. The CDR3 extends over 14 amino acids. CDR1 is SGHNT, CDR2 YYREEE, per germline (reference sequence). The CDR3 bases are TGTGCCAGCAGCCAGGACAGGGCTGGAAACACCATATATTTT. Residues: CASSQDRAGNTIYF. The full variable domain, completed using reference TRBV5-4 and TRBJ1-3, is ETGVTQSPTHLIKTRGQQVTLRCSSQSGHNTVSWYQQALGQGPQFIFQYYREEENGRGNFPPRFSGLQFPNYSSELNVNALELDDSALYLCASSQDRAGNTIYFGEGSWLTVV.

The rearrangement uses TRBV15 and TRBJ2-5, with D possibly being TRBD1 (5 bases). The end of the DNA fits TRBJ2-7 better, so the J call may be wrong. Germline CDR1 LNHNV, CDR2 YYDKDF (reference sequence). This CDR3 spans 14 amino acids. The CDR3, as DNA: TGTGCCACCAGCAGAGATACAGGCTCCTACGAGCAGTACTTC. Translating gives CATSRDTGSYEQYF.

The genes are TRBV2 and TRBJ2-1, with 9 bases that match TRBD1. V dropped 9 bases and J dropped 0; count of bases not matched to a gene: 3. This CDR3 is built from 14 residues. The germline gives CDR1 SNHLY, CDR2 FYNNEI. The CDR3 region has the DNA TGTGCCAGTAAGGACAGGGGCTCCTACAATGAGCAGTTCTTC. Its translation is CASKDRGSYNEQFF.

This clone turned up a few times. The rearrangement links TRBV6-1 to TRBJ1-1; D not resolved. Trimming stripped 11 bases from V and 1 base from J, with 8 bases between. There are 11 residues in the CDR3. CDR1 is MNHNS and CDR2 is SASEGT in the germline V gene. The CDR3 DNA is TGTGCCGGTCGAGCGAACACTGAAGCTTTCTTT. Encoded protein: CAGRANTEAFF.

The chain carries TRBV14 and TRBJ2-1; D is undetermined. CDR1 SGHDN and CDR2 FVKESK come from the germline V gene. The length of the CDR3 is 14 residues. V gave up 2 bases and J gave up 6 bases, with 11 bases separating them. This CDR3 is CASSQTAQSNEQFF. The CDR3 bases are TGTGCCAGCAGCCAAACAGCACAAAGCAATGAGCAGTTCTTC.

The gene calls are TRBV5-1 and TRBJ2-7; 7 nucleotides align to TRBD1. There are 16 residues in the CDR3. Germline V CDR1 and CDR2: SGHRS, YFSETQ. Germline trimming cut 0 bases from V and 1 base from J; bases unmatched to any gene: 7. CDR3 protein: CASSLGGGTTSYEQYF. CDR3 bases: TGCGCCAGCAGCTTGGGAGGGGGCACTACTTCCTACGAGCAGTACTTC.

The chain carries TRBV11-2 and TRBJ2-1; the D gene is possibly TRBD2 (6 bases). The CDR3 is 15 residues long. V was cut by 9 bases and J by 7 bases, with 22 bases left in between. Germline-derived CDR1 and CDR2 are SGHAT and FQNNGV. CDR3 sequence (DNA): TGTGCCAGTCTAAAGGGCGGGAAGTCCAAAAATGAGCAGTTCTTC. Translation: CASLKGGKSKNEQFF.

The chain is built from TRBV7-3 and TRBJ2-1, with 7 nucleotides matching TRBD2. Germline V gene data show CDR1 as SGHTA and CDR2 as FQGTGA. V shed 3 bases and J 3 bases; nucleotides not matched to a gene: 5. This CDR3 has 15 amino acids. The CDR3 here is CASSFQAGIYNEQFF. DNA for the CDR3: TGTGCCAGCAGCTTCCAAGCGGGGATCTACAATGAGCAGTTCTTC.

The V and J genes are TRBV19 and TRBJ2-1; tentative D call: TRBD1 (5 bases). V shed 5 bases and J shed 4 bases, with 9 bases lying between them. The germline V gene encodes CDR1 LNHDA and CDR2 SQIVND (reference sequence). This CDR3 is built from 13 residues. The DNA of the CDR3 is TGTGCCAGTAGTCTCCGACAGTACAATGAGCAGTTCTTC. This gives the protein CASSLRQYNEQFF.

The chain is built from TRBV5-1 and TRBJ2-2; a possible D gene is TRBD2 (5 bases). Per the germline V gene, CDR1 is SGHRS and CDR2 is YFSETQ. This CDR3 is 14 amino acids long. Trimming removed 1 base from V and 5 bases from J, with 9 bases in between. CDR3 protein: CASSLRDSTGELFF. The CDR3 nucleotides read TGCGCCAGCAGCTTGCGGGATTCGACCGGGGAGCTGTTTTTT.